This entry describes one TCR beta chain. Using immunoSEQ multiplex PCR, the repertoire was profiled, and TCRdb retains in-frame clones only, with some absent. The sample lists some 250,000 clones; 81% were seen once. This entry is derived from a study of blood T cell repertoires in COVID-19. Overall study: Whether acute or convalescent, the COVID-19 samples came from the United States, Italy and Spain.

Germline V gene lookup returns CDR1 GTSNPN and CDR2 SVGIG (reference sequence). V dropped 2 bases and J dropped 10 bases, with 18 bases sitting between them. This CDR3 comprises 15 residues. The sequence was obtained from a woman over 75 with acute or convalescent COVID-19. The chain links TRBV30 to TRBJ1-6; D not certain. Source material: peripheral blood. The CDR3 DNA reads TGTGCCTGGAGTTGGAGTGGTGGTTCACGCTCACCCCTCCACTTT. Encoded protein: CAWSWSGGSRSPLHF. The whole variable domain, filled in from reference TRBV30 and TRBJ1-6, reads SQTIHQWPATLVQPVGSPLSLECTVEGTSNPNLYWYRQAAGRGLQLLFYSVGIGQISSEVPQNLSASRPQDRQFILSSKKLLLSDSGFYLCAWSWSGGSRSPLHFGNGTRLTVT.